This T cell receptor beta chain emerged from a study of cytomegalovirus exposure and HLA in healthy donors (dated by TCRdb to 2016 to 2017). Regarding the complete study: A later analysis indicated that the 120 or so validation repertoires were generated on the platform also employed for the 650 to 850 repertoires of the first cohort. In addition to the first cohort of several hundred subjects, a separate validation cohort of some 120 different subjects was used. The study aimed to test whether cataloging public T cell receptors could reveal signatures of past pathogen exposure. To predict cytomegalovirus infection status, the study combined high-throughput TCR immunosequencing, statistical association of individual TCRs with disease status, and machine learning. The research as a whole found: It was suggested by the authors that the approach could potentially be generalized to other disease states and immunological phenotypes. The classifier was reported to diagnose cytomegalovirus status with high specificity and sensitivity in both the original and validation cohorts. Subsequent analysis determined that TCRs grouped into clusters in the first cohort also showed a tendency toward co-occurrence across the 90 to 150 validation repertoires, and 90% to 95% of cluster scores exceeded 0. In vitro tests confirmed that a few of the cytomegalovirus-associated TCR beta chains recognize cytomegalovirus antigens. Most TCR sequences were seen in very few donors, while some public TCRs were found in many individuals. In the study, 150 to 200 TCR beta chains were listed as associated with cytomegalovirus. The validation cohort had no HLA typing available for a later analysis, so co-occurrence within that cohort was assessed over all 120 or so repertoires.

Reading from cysteine to phenylalanine, the CDR3 counts 14 amino acids. The CDR3 DNA has 42 bases and is translated from base 1. V and J are truncated by 8 bases and 0 bases respectively, leaving an intervening sequence of 14 bases. CDR1 is given as MNHEY and CDR2 as SMNVEV, both from the germline V gene (reference sequence). The donors belonged to the validation cohort of around 110 subjects, which was separate from the 666-subject first cohort. Library preparation was by the immunoSEQ multiplex PCR assay. The authors' analysis ran thus. A statistical classification framework was built for diagnosing cytomegalovirus status from the catalog of TCR beta chain sequences. What TCRdb holds here is the immuneACCESS table cut down to in-frame rearrangements. Part of the clones is not present; checked against another copy, under half of the missing clones reflect an unresolved V gene, and the others are unexplained. The D gene and trimming were derived from the DNA, and the V and J assignments and clone size from that table. The sample table lists around 80,000 clones, 90% to 97% of them with a count of one. The ten most abundant clones make up approximately 1.3% of the sample.

On this clone itself: Its antigen has not been determined. Nothing much larger sits one base from this clone, and base qualities are not available.

This receptor was taken from a woman between 18 and 29 years old in good health and CMV-seronegative. The rearranged chain carries TRBV27 and TRBJ2-7, with TRBD1 as a weak D call on 5 bases. Material: PBMCs. The CDR3 protein is CASQRGQSSYEQYF. The DNA reads as follows: TGTGCCAGCCAAAGGGGCCAAAGCTCCTACGAGCAGTACTTC.